A single sample is the source of the 8 T cell receptor beta chains below, sequenced in a study of early T cells in non-severe SARS-CoV-2 infection. From the 5' RACE reads, TCRdb called clonotypes with MiXCR, one entry per CDR3 protein. This sample carries tens of thousands of distinct CDR3 sequences, about 10% of them seen once, and the ten largest clones take 3.5% to 4%. The specimen comprised whole blood, sampled at baseline. The receptor set was obtained from an adult who was a healthcare worker with PCR-confirmed SARS-CoV-2 infection or an uninfected control (not recorded which).

This clonotype was detected only a few times. J is TRBJ2-2 and V is TRBV28, with a weak D call TRBD2 (6 bases). The CDR3 totals 17 residues. Trimming stripped 3 bases from V and 4 bases from J, with 18 bases between. CDR1 is MDHEN, CDR2 SYDVKM, per germline. In nucleotides, the CDR3 is TGTGCCAGCAGTTTGGCGGGAATGAACCCTCTCACCGGGGAGCTGTTTTTT. It yields the protein CASSLAGMNPLTGELFF.

The gene calls are TRBV7-8 and TRBJ2-7, with D hard to call. V was pared by 1 base and J by 6 bases, with 7 bases between. The CDR3 extends over 12 amino acids. From germline, CDR1 is SGHVS and CDR2 FQNEAQ. Here the CDR3 DNA reads TGTGCCAGCAGCTTAGGATCGGGCGAGCAGTACTTC. Amino acids: CASSLGSGEQYF.

This clonotype was seen a few times. The V gene is TRBV18, the J gene TRBJ2-2, with D perhaps TRBD2 (6 bases). Trimming removed 5 bases at V and 4 bases at J, with 11 bases between. The CDR3 extends over 14 amino acids. Germline CDR1 reads KGHSH; CDR2 reads LQKENI. CDR3 coding DNA: TGTGCCAGCTCATTGGATAGCGGCACCGGGGAGCTGTTTTTT. Translation: CASSLDSGTGELFF.

This clonotype occurred many times. The V call is TRBV5-4, the J call TRBJ2-1; the match to TRBD2 covers 10 bases. This CDR3 region has 16 residues. In germline, CDR1 is SGHNT, CDR2 YYREEE (reference sequence). Trimming at V came to 4 bases and at J to 2 bases, leaving 6 bases not matched to a gene. CDR3 residues: CASSVTSGGAYNEQFF. As DNA, the CDR3 is TGTGCCAGCAGCGTCACCAGCGGGGGGGCCTACAATGAGCAGTTCTTC. Together with reference TRBV5-4 and TRBJ2-1, the CDR3 gives the full variable domain: ETGVTQSPTHLIKTRGQQVTLRCSSQSGHNTVSWYQQALGQGPQFIFQYYREEENGRGNFPPRFSGLQFPNYSSELNVNALELDDSALYLCASSVTSGGAYNEQFFGPGTRLTVL.

V is TRBV7-2 and J is TRBJ1-5, with D maybe TRBD1 (5 bases). Trimming removed 2 bases at V and 4 bases at J, with 6 bases between. In germline, CDR1 is SGHTA, CDR2 FQGNSA. This CDR3 contains 13 residues. In nucleotides, the CDR3 is TGTGCCAGCAGCTTACGGGGGAATCAGCCCCAGCATTTT. Protein: CASSLRGNQPQHF.

CDR3 coding DNA: TGTGCCAGCAGTCGTAGCGGGGGGGCGGCAGATACGCAGTATTTT. Protein sequence: CASSRSGGAADTQYF. The chain couples TRBV3-1 to TRBJ2-3; 11 nucleotides match TRBD2. After removal of 6 bases from V and 4 bases from J, the junction contained 6 bases not matched to a gene. CDR3 length equals 15 residues. Germline lookup yields CDR1 LGHDT and CDR2 YNNKEL (reference sequence).

This clonotype was picked up a small number of times. V and J are TRBV7-8 and TRBJ1-5; the match to TRBD1 covers 10 bases. CDR3 size: 19 residues. Unmatched junction bases numbered 15, after V lost 5 bases and J lost 2 bases. Germline V gene data show CDR1 as SGHVS and CDR2 as FQNEAQ. The CDR3 nucleotides are TGTGCCAGCAGCCCACGGGGACAGGGGTATAGATCGGGCAATCAGCCCCAGCATTTT. Translation gives CASSPRGQGYRSGNQPQHF.

The chain couples TRBV14 to TRBJ2-7; 8 bases are a match to TRBD2. The CDR3 extends over 16 amino acids. Germline trimming cut 0 bases from V and 4 bases from J; bases unmatched to any gene: 8. Germline CDR1 SGHDN, CDR2 FVKESK. This CDR3 reads CASSQEPGTRRYEQYF. The CDR3, as DNA: TGTGCCAGCAGCCAAGAGCCAGGGACTAGACGGTACGAGCAGTACTTC.